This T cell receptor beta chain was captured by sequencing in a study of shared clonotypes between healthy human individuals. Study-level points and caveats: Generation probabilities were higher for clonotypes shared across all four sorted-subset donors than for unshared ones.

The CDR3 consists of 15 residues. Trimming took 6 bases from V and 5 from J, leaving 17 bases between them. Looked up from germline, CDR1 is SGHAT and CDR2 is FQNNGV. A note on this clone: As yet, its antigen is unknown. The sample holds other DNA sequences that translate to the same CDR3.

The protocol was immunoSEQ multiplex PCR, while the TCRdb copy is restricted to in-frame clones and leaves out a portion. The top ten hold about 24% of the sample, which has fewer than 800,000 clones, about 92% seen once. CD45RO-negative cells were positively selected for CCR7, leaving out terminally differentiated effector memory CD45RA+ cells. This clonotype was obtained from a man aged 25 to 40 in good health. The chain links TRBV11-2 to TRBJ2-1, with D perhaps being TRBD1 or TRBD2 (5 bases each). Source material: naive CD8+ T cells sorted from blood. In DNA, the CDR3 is TGTGCCAGCAGTATCCCCCGGTGGGGACACAATGAGCAGTTCTTC. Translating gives CASSIPRWGHNEQFF.